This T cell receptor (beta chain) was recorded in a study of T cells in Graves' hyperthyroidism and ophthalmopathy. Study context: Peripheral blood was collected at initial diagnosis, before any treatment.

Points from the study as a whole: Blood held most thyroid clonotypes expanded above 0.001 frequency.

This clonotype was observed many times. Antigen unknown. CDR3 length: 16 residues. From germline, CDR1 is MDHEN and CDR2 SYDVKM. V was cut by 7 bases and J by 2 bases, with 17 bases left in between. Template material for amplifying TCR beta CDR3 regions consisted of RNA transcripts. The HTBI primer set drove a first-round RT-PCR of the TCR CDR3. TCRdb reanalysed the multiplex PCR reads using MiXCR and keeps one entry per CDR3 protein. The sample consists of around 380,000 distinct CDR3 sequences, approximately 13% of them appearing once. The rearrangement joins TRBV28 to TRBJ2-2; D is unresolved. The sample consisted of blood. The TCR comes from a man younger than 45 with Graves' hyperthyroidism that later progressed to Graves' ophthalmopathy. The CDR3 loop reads CASTLGRSPNTGELFF. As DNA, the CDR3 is TGTGCCAGCACCCTGGGCCGCTCCCCTAACACCGGGGAGCTGTTTTTT. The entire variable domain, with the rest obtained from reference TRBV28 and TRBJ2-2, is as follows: DVKVTQSSRYLVKRTGEKVFLECVQDMDHENMFWYRQDPGLGLRLIYFSYDVKMKEKGDIPEGYSVSREKKERFSLILESASTNQTSMYLCASTLGRSPNTGELFFGEGSRLTVL.